This TCR beta chain originates from a study of blood T cell repertoires in COVID-19. Study context: The analysed material was cDNA or gDNA that came from T cells, B-cell-depleted T cells, or PBMCs.

Germline V CDR1 and CDR2: DFQATT, SNEGSKA (reference sequence). V was pared by 3 bases and J by 8 bases, with 16 bases between. CDR3 size: 13 residues. Cohorts were determined from participant-reported clinical history. Per the study methods: Nucleated cell number was recorded as an estimate derived from reference gene primer amplification. Method: immunoSEQ multiplex PCR; TCRdb's copy keeps in-frame clones and lacks some. The DNA was the basis for D and trimming; V, J and clone size are from that table. The sample lists roughly 400,000 clones, roughly 90% seen once, with 1.4% in the top ten. Sequenced: PBMCs or T cells enriched from blood (not recorded which). This clonotype was sampled from a woman aged 18 to 35 who had been exposed to COVID-19. The chain links TRBV20-1 to TRBJ1-2; the D gene is possibly TRBD1 (5 bases). The CDR3: CSASVTGWGGYTF. Here the CDR3 DNA reads TGCAGTGCTAGTGTTACAGGCTGGGGAGGCTACACCTTC.